This is a list of T cell receptor beta chains from one sample in a study of T cell changes during pregnancy in multiple sclerosis. Sequenced by immunoSEQ multiplex PCR; TCRdb stores in-frame clones only, minus some. The data show about 47,000 clones, 85% to 90% seen once. The starting material was peripheral blood, obtained in the first trimester of pregnancy. These receptors all stem from a female donor with multiple sclerosis, enrolled in a pregnancy study. The CDR3 runs from the conserved cysteine through the conserved F or W. The D gene is left open where the match is weak. Expanded clones are given a class, and other clones once, few, many or no size at all.

TRBV7-8,TRBJ1-5,TRBD1,-,TGTGCCAGCAGCTTAGGGACAGGGGGCAATAGCAATCAGCCCCAGCATTTT,CASSLGTGGNSNQPQHF
TRBV28,TRBJ2-3,TRBD2,-,TGTGCCAGCCCTCCCCGACTAGCGGGCACAGATACGCAGTATTTT,CASPPRLAGTDTQYF
TRBV15,TRBJ2-1,TRBD2,-,TGTGCCACCAGCAGAGGAGCGGGGGCCCCCAATGAGCAGTTCTTC,CATSRGAGAPNEQFF
TRBV5-1,TRBJ2-7,TRBD2,once,TGCGCCAGCAGCGGGGGGGACGGCTACGAGCAGTACTTC,CASSGGDGYEQYF
TRBV7-3,TRBJ2-3,TRBD2,few,TGTGCCAGCAGCAAGTGGGCTAGCGGGGCCACTAGCACAGATACGCAGTATTTT,CASSKWASGATSTDTQYF
TRBV7-7,TRBJ2-7,TRBD1,-,TGTGCTAGCAGCTTAGAGAGAGGACAGGGGCCCTACGAGCAGTACTTC,CASSLERGQGPYEQYF
TRBV18,TRBJ2-3,-,-,TGTGCCAGCTCGCGGGACGGCACAGATACGCAGTATTTT,CASSRDGTDTQYF
TRBV7-3,TRBJ1-2,-,-,TGTGCCAGCAGCTGGGATCAGGGAATCGGCTACACCTTC,CASSWDQGIGYTF
TRBV7-3,TRBJ2-7,TRBD1,-,TGTGCCAGCAGCTTTGCAGGGGGCTCAGGCGAGCAGTACTTC,CASSFAGGSGEQYF
TRBV19,TRBJ2-2,TRBD1,-,TGTGCCAGTAGTCTCCGGGACAGGGGGGACACCGGGGAGCTGTTTTTT,CASSLRDRGDTGELFF
TRBV18,TRBJ1-2,-,-,TGTGCCAGCTCAGGAGACGGGTCTGCTAACTATGGCTACACCTTC,CASSGDGSANYGYTF
TRBV19,TRBJ2-4,TRBD1,-,TGTGCCAGTAGTCGTGGGACAGGGGGTAGGGGCAAAAACATTCAGTACTTC,CASSRGTGGRGKNIQYF
TRBV27,TRBJ2-7,TRBD1,-,TGTGCCAGCAGTTCCCGGACAGGGATATACGAGCAGTACTTC,CASSSRTGIYEQYF
TRBV27,TRBJ1-2,-,-,TGTGCCAGCAGTCCACTCGACAGCCTTCCACCATATGGCTACACCTTC,CASSPLDSLPPYGYTF
TRBV7-8,TRBJ2-3,TRBD2,-,TGTGCCAGCAGCTTGGGACTAGCGGGGGGAGGGATAGATACGCAGTATTTT,CASSLGLAGGGIDTQYF
TRBV4-2,TRBJ2-5,-,-,TGTGCCAGCAGCCAAGGTTCAGAGGGACAAGAGACCCAGTACTTC,CASSQGSEGQETQYF
TRBV13,TRBJ2-3,-,-,TGTGCCAGCAGCCAAGGAGCTCGAGTGGCCCTCAAGGATACGCAGTATTTT,CASSQGARVALKDTQYF
TRBV9,TRBJ2-7,-,once,TGTGCCAGCAGCGTAGCCGCCTCTTCAGTGCAGTACTTC,CASSVAASSVQYF
TRBV5-1,TRBJ1-1,-,-,TGCGCCAGCAGCCCGGAGGGCTTCATGAACACTGAAGCTTTCTTT,CASSPEGFMNTEAFF
TRBV10-2,TRBJ2-1,TRBD2,-,TGCGCCAGCACCGGACTAGCAGGCAATGAGCAGTTCTTC,CASTGLAGNEQFF
TRBV10-3,TRBJ1-1,TRBD1,few,TGTGCCATCAGGGACAGGGAAAGGTCCGGGGGCACTGAAGCTTTCTTT,CAIRDRERSGGTEAFF
TRBV2,TRBJ1-6,TRBD1,-,TGTGCCAGCACCTCAACAGGGGGCGAGACTTCACCCCTCCACTTT,CASTSTGGETSPLHF
TRBV5-4,TRBJ1-3,TRBD1,-,TGTGCCAGCAGCCCCGACAGGGAGGACACCATATATTTT,CASSPDREDTIYF
TRBV7-3,TRBJ2-7,-,-,TGTGCCAGCAGCTCGACGTCCCTCGGACACCGCTACTTC,CASSSTSLGHRYF
TRBV18,TRBJ1-1,-,-,TGTGCCAGCTTCGTAAGGAAGAGCCCCCGGGGGATGAACACTGAAGCTTTCTTT,CASFVRKSPRGMNTEAFF
TRBV18,TRBJ2-2,-,-,TGTGCCAGCTCACTAAATCCGGGAGCGAACACCGGGGAGCTGTTTTTT,CASSLNPGANTGELFF
TRBV7-9,TRBJ2-5,-,-,TGTGCCAGCAGCTTAGGCCCGGGACTTGGGGAAGAGACCCAGTACTTC,CASSLGPGLGEETQYF
TRBV6-1,TRBJ1-2,TRBD1,-,TGTGCCAGCAGTGAATTGGACAGGGTAAATGGCTACACCTTC,CASSELDRVNGYTF
TRBV15,TRBJ2-6,TRBD1,-,TGTGCCACCAGCAGAGAAGGGACAGCGCTCTCTGGGGCCAACGTCCTGACTTTC,CATSREGTALSGANVLTF
TRBV19,TRBJ1-5,-,-,TGTGCCAGTAGTACTAGGGGTAGCAATCAGCCCCAGCATTTT,CASSTRGSNQPQHF
TRBV5-1,TRBJ2-7,TRBD2,-,TGCGCCAGCGCGGGGGGGCGGACTAGCGGGGTTTCCTACGAGCAGTACTTC,CASAGGRTSGVSYEQYF
TRBV15,TRBJ2-3,TRBD1,-,TGTGCCACCAGCAGAGCGAGACAGGGGTTTGGGACAGATACGCAGTATTTT,CATSRARQGFGTDTQYF
TRBV7-9,TRBJ2-4,-,-,TGTGCCAGCAGCTTAGCGCGAGGAGCCAAAAACATTCAGTACTTC,CASSLARGAKNIQYF
TRBV4-3,TRBJ1-1,TRBD1,-,TGCGCCAGCAGCCAAGATCTACAACGACAGGGGTACACTGAAGCTTTCTTT,CASSQDLQRQGYTEAFF
TRBV30,TRBJ2-3,-,-,TGTGCCTGGAGTGTAAATGGGAGGAATACGCAGTATTTT,CAWSVNGRNTQYF
TRBV18,TRBJ1-5,-,-,TGTGCCAGCTCACCTTACGCGGGATCAGCCTATGAGCCCCAGCATTTT,CASSPYAGSAYEPQHF
TRBV19,TRBJ1-5,-,-,TGTGCCAGTACCGTCGGTCCTCAGCCCCAGCATTTT,CASTVGPQPQHF
TRBV7-2,TRBJ1-4,TRBD1,-,TGTGCCAGCAGCCCAGGGACAGCAAATGAAAAACTGTTTTTT,CASSPGTANEKLFF
TRBV5-1,TRBJ1-6,-,-,TGCGCCAGCAGCTTGGTGGGACACCGGGGTTGGAATTCACCCCTCCACTTT,CASSLVGHRGWNSPLHF
TRBV20-1,TRBJ1-1,-,-,TGCAGTGCCGGCGGGATCGCTGAAGCTTTCTTT,CSAGGIAEAFF
TRBV11-2,TRBJ2-2,-,once,TGTGCCAGCAGCGTCGTCTTATACGGGGAGCTGTTTTTT,CASSVVLYGELFF
TRBV25-1,TRBJ2-2,TRBD1,-,TGTGCCAGCAGGGACAGGGGGCGGGCTGGGGAGCTGTTTTTT,CASRDRGRAGELFF
TRBV5-6,TRBJ1-4,TRBD1,few,TGTGCCAGCAGCACGCAGGGGGCTGGAAAGAATGAAAAACTGTTTTTT,CASSTQGAGKNEKLFF
TRBV5-1,TRBJ2-6,-,-,TGCGCCAGCAGCCCACCGGTTTCTGGGGCCAACGTCCTGACTTTC,CASSPPVSGANVLTF
TRBV7-3,TRBJ1-2,TRBD1,-,TGTGCCAGCAGCCCCGAGGGGACAGGGGACTATGGCTACACCTTC,CASSPEGTGDYGYTF
TRBV6-1,TRBJ2-3,TRBD2,-,TGTGCCAGCAGTGAATATCGCGGGGGGGCGGTAGGTGATACGCAGTATTTT,CASSEYRGGAVGDTQYF
TRBV4-1,TRBJ1-2,TRBD1,-,TGCGCCAGCAGCCAGCTGGGGGACAGGGGGCGACGTGGCTACACCTTC,CASSQLGDRGRRGYTF
TRBV11-2,TRBJ1-5,-,-,TGTGCCAGCAGCTTAGATTTCGGTCAGCCCCAGCATTTT,CASSLDFGQPQHF